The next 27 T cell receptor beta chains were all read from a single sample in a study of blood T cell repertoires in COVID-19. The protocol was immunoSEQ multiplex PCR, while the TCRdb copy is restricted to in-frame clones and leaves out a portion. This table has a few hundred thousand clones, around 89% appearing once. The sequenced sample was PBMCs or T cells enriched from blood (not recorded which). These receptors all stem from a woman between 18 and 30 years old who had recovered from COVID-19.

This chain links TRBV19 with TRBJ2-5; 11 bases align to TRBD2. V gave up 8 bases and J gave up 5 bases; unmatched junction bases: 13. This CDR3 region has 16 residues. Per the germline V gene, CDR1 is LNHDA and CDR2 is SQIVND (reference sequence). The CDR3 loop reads CASGPSSGGAGETQYF. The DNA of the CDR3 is TGTGCCAGTGGGCCAAGTAGCGGGGGGGCCGGGGAGACCCAGTACTTC.

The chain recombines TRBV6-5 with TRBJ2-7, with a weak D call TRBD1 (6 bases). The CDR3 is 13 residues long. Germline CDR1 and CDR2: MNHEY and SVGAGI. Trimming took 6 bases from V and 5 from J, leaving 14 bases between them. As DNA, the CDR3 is TGTGCCAGCAGGATTGACAGGTTACACGAGCAGTACTTC. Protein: CASRIDRLHEQYF.

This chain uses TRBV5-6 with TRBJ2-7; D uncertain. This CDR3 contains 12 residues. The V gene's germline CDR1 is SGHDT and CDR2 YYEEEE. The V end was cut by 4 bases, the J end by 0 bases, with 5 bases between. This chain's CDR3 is CASSQYSYEQYF. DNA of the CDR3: TGTGCCAGCAGCCAGTACTCCTACGAGCAGTACTTC. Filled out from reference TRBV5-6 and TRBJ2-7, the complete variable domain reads DAGVTQSPTHLIKTRGQQVTLRCSPKSGHDTVSWYQQALGQGPQFIFQYYEEEERQRGNFPDRFSGHQFPNYSSELNVNALLLGDSALYLCASSQYSYEQYFGPGTRLTVT.

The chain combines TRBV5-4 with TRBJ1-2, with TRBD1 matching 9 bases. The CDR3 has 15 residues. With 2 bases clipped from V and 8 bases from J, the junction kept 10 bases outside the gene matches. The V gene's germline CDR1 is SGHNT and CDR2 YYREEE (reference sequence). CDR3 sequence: CASSFDRTGAWGYTF. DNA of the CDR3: TGTGCCAGCAGCTTCGATCGGACAGGGGCTTGGGGCTACACCTTC.

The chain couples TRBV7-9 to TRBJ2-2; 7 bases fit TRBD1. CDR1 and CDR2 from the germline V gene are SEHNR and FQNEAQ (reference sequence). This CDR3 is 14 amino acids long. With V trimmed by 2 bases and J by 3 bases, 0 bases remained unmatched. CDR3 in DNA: TGTGCCAGCAGCTTAACAGGGGACACCGGGGAGCTGTTTTTT. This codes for CASSLTGDTGELFF. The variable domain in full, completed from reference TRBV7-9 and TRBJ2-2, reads DTGVSQNPRHKITKRGQNVTFRCDPISEHNRLYWYRQTLGQGPEFLTYFQNEAQLEKSRLLSDRFSAERPKGSFSTLEIQRTEQGDSAMYLCASSLTGDTGELFFGEGSRLTVL.

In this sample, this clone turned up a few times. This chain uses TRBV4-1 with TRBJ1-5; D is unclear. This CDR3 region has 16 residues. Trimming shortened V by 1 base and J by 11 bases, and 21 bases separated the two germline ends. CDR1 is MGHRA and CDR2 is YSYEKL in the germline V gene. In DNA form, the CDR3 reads TGCGCCAGCAGCCAAGGACGGGGAGTTAATCCGTTGTCCCAGCATTTT. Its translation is CASSQGRGVNPLSQHF.

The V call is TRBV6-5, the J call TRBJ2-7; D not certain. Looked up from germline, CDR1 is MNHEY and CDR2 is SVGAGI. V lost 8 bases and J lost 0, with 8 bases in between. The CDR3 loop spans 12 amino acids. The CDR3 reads CASRSPSYEQYF. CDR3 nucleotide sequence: TGTGCCAGCCGCAGTCCCTCCTACGAGCAGTACTTC.

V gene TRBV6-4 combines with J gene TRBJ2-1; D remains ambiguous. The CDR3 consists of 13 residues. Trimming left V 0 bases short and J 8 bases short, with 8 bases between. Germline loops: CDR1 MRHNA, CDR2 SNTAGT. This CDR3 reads CASSDSETHEQFF. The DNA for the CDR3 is TGTGCCAGCAGTGACTCCGAGACTCATGAGCAGTTCTTC.

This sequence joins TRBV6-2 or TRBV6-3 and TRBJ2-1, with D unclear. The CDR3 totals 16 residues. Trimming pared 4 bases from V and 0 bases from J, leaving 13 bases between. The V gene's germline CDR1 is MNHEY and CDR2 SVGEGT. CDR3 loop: CASSSFHSSSYNEQFF. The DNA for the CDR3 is TGTGCCAGCAGTTCCTTCCACTCGAGCTCCTACAATGAGCAGTTCTTC.

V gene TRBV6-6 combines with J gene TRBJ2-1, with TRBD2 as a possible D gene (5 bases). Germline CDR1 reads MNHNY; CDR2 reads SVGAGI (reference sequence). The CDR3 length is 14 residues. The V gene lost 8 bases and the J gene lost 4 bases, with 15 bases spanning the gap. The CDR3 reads CASPPRGLYNEQFF. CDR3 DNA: TGTGCCAGCCCTCCCCGGGGTTTATACAATGAGCAGTTCTTC.

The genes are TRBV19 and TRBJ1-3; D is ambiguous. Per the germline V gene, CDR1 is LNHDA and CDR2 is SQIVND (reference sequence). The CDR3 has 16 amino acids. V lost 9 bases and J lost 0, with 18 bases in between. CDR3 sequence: CASVLADDSSGNTIYF. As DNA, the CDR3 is TGTGCCAGCGTCCTGGCAGACGACTCCTCTGGAAACACCATATATTTT.

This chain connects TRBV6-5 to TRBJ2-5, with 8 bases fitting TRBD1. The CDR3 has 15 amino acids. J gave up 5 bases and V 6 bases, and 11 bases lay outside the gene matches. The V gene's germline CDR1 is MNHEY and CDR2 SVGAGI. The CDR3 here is CASRGLDRAKETQYF. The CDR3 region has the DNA TGTGCCAGCAGGGGGCTGGACAGGGCGAAGGAGACCCAGTACTTC.

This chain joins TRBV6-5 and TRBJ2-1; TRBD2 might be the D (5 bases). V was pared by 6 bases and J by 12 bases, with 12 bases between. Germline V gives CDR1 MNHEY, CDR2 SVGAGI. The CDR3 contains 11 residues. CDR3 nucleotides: TGTGCCAGCAGCCCCGGAGGATGGCAGTTCTTC. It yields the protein CASSPGGWQFF.

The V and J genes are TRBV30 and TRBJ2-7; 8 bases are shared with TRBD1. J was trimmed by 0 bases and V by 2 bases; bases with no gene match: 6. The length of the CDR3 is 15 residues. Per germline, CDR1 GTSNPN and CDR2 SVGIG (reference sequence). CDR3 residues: CAWSPGQGRSYEQYF. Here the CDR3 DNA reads TGTGCCTGGAGTCCCGGACAGGGCCGCTCCTACGAGCAGTACTTC.

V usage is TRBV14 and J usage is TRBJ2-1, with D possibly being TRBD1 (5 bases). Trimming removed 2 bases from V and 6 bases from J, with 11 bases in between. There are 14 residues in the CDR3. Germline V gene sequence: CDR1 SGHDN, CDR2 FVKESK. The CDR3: CASSQQQGINEQFF. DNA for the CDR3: TGTGCCAGCAGCCAACAGCAGGGTATCAATGAGCAGTTCTTC. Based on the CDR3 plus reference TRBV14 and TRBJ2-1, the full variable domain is EAGVTQFPSHSVIEKGQTVTLRCDPISGHDNLYWYRRVMGKEIKFLLHFVKESKQDESGMPNNRFLAERTGGTYSTLKVQPAELEDSGVYFCASSQQQGINEQFFGPGTRLTVL.

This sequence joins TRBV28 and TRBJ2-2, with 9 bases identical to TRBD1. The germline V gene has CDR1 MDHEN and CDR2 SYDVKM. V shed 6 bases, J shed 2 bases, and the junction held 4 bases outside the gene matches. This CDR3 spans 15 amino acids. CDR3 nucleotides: TGTGCCAGCAGCTACAGGGGGCGCAACACCGGGGAGCTGTTTTTT. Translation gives CASSYRGRNTGELFF.

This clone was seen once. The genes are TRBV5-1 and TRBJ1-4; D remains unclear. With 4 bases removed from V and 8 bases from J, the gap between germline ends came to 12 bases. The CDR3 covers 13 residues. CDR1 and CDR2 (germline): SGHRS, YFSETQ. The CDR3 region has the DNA TGCGCCAGCAGCACTCAGGAACGGGAAAAACTGTTTTTT. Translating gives CASSTQEREKLFF.

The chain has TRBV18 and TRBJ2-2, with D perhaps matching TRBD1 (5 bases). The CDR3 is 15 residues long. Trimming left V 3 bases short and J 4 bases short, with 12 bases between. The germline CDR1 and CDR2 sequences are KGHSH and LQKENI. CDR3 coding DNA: TGTGCCAGCTCACCTGGAACCCAGGGCACCGGGGAGCTGTTTTTT. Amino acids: CASSPGTQGTGELFF.

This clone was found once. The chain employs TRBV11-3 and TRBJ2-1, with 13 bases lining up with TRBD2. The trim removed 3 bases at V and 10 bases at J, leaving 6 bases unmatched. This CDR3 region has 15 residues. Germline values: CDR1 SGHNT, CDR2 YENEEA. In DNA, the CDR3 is TGTGCCAGCAGCTTGTCTCCGGGACTAGCGGGGGAGCAGTTCTTC. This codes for CASSLSPGLAGEQFF.

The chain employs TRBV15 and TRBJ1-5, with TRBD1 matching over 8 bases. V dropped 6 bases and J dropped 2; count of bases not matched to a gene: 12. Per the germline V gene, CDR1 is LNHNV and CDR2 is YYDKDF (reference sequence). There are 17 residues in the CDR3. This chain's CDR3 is CATRNQGQGVGNQPQHF. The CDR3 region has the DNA TGTGCCACCAGGAACCAAGGACAGGGCGTCGGCAATCAGCCCCAGCATTTT.

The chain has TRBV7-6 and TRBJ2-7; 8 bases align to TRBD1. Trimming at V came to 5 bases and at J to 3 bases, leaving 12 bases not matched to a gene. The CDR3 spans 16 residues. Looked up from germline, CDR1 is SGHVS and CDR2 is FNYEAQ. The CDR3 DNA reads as TGTGCCAGCAGCCTGGGATCCGACAGGGGTGGCTACGAGCAGTACTTC. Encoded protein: CASSLGSDRGGYEQYF. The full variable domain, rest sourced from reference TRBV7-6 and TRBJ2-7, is GAGVSQSPRYKVTKRGQDVALRCDPISGHVSLYWYRQALGQGPEFLTYFNYEAQQDKSGLPNDRFSAERPEGSISTLTIQRTEQRDSAMYRCASSLGSDRGGYEQYFGPGTRLTVT.

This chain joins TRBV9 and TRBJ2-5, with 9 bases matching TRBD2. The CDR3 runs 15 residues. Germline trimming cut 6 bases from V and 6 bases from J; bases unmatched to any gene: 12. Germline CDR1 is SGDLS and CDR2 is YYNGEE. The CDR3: CASTPGGSGGQTQYF. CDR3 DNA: TGTGCCAGCACCCCAGGGGGTAGCGGGGGACAGACCCAGTACTTC.

The CDR3 reads CASSPGGTNAKNIQYF. Written as DNA, the CDR3 is TGTGCCAGCAGCCCGGGGGGCACTAATGCCAAAAACATTCAGTACTTC. The V call is TRBV6-4, the J call TRBJ2-4; weak D call: TRBD2 (7 bases). This CDR3 contains 16 residues. Germline CDR1 MRHNA, CDR2 SNTAGT. V lost 6 bases and J lost 1, with 16 bases in between.

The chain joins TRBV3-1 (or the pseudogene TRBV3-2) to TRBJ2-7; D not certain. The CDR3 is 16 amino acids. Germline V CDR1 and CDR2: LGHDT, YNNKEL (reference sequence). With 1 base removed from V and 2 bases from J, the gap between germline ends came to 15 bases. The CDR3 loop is CASSQGLRQTTYEQYF. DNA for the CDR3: TGTGCCAGCAGCCAAGGACTCCGGCAGACGACCTACGAGCAGTACTTC.

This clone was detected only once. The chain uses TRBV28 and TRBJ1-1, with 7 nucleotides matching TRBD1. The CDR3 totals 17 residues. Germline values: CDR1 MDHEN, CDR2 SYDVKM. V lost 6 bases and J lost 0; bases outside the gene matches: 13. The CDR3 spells CASSVIDRDGMNTEAFF. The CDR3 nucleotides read TGTGCCAGCAGCGTGATCGACAGGGATGGAATGAACACTGAAGCTTTCTTT.

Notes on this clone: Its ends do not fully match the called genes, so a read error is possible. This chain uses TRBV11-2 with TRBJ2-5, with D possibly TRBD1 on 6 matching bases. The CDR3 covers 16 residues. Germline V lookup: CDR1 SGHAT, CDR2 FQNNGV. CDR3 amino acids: CASQSTGHPRQDGNHF. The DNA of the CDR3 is TGTGCCAGCCAATCCACGGGCCACCCGAGACAGGACGGAAACCACTTC.

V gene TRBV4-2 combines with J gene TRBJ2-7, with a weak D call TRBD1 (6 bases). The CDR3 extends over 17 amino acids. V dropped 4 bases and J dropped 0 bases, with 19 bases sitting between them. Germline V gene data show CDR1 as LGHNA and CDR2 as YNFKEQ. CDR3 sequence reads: CASSLSGAGDSSYEQYF. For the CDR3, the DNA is TGTGCCAGCAGCCTCTCAGGGGCAGGGGATAGCTCCTACGAGCAGTACTTC.